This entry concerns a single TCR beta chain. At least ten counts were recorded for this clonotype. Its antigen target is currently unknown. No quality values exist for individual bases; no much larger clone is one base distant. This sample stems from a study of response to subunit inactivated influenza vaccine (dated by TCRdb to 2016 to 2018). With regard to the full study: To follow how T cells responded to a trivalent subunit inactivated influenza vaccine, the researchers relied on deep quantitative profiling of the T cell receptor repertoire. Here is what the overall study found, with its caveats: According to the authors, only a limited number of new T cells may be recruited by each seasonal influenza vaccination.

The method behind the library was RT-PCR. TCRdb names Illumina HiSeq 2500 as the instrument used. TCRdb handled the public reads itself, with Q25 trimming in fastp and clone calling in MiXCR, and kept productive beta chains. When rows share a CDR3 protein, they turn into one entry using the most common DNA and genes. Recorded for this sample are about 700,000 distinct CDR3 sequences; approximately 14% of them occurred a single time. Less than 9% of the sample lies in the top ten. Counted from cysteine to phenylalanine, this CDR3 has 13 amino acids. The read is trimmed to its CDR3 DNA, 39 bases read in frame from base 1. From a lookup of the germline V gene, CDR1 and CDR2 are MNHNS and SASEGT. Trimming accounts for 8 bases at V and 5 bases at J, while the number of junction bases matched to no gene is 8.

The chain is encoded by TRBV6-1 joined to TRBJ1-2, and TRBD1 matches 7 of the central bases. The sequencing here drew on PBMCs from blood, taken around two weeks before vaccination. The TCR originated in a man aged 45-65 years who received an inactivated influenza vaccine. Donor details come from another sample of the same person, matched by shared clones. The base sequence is TGTGCCAGCGTAGGACAGGCGGGGTATGGCTACACCTTC. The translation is CASVGQAGYGYTF.